Described below is a single T cell receptor (beta chain) sequence and its context. The data belong to a study of shared clonotypes between healthy human individuals. Turning to the study itself: Per-donor plates numbered three CD4 naive, three CD4 memory, two CD8 naive and one CD8 memory.

Sequencing used immunoSEQ multiplex PCR; TCRdb keeps in-frame clones, though not all of them. Among about 2 million clones listed, about 95% were seen once. Naive CD8 cells lacked CD45RO, underwent positive selection for CCR7 and left out terminally differentiated effector memory CD45RA+ cells. Trimming removed 7 bases at V and 4 bases at J, with 13 bases between. The germline V gene encodes CDR1 WSHSY and CDR2 SAAADI. The CDR3 covers 13 residues. The chain links TRBV10-2 to TRBJ1-2; a possible D gene is TRBD1 (5 bases). The sample was naive CD8+ T cells sorted from blood. This TCR derives from a man aged 18 to 35 in good health. Here the CDR3 reads CASNPGGGYGYTF. In nucleotides, the CDR3 is TGCGCCAGCAACCCTGGGGGAGGCTATGGCTACACCTTC.